Below, 7 T cell receptor beta chains from the same sample are listed, as sequenced in a study of CD8+CD57+ T cells in acquired aplastic anemia. Sequencing was done on patients that had shown CD8+CD57+ cell expansion by flow cytometry. Genomic DNA constituted the template upon which TCR beta VDJ and CDR3 profiling was performed. TCRdb itself ran the reads through MiXCR, one entry per CDR3 protein. The table records roughly 160,000 distinct CDR3 sequences, about 70% of them present only once. The sequenced sample consisted of sorted CD4+, CD8+, or CD8+CD57+ T cells (not recorded which) from PBMCs. The receptors shown here come from a human donor with aplastic anemia.

J is TRBJ2-1 and V is TRBV5-1; 12 bases are shared with TRBD2. The length of the CDR3 is 17 residues. Germline CDR1 and CDR2: SGHRS and YFSETQ. The V and J ends lost 0 bases and 6 bases, in that order; junction bases with no gene match: 7. The chain's CDR3 is CASSLDGLAGTGNEQFF. CDR3 nucleotides: TGCGCCAGCAGCTTGGATGGACTAGCGGGGACCGGCAATGAGCAGTTCTTC.

The chain carries TRBV6-4 and TRBJ1-6; no reliable D call. Germline assignment: CDR1 MRHNA and CDR2 SNTAGT. Trimming left V 8 bases short and J 10 bases short, with 15 bases between. This CDR3 comprises 13 residues. The CDR3 sequence: CASRDTFMSPLHF. CDR3 coding DNA: TGTGCCAGCCGCGACACATTTATGTCACCCCTCCACTTT.

With regard to this clonotype: This likely comes from a read error, as the CDR3 has no conserved phenylalanine or tryptophan at its end. The V call is TRBV6-4, the J call TRBJ2-3, with 12 bases identical to TRBD1. Germline V gene sequence: CDR1 MRHNA, CDR2 SNTAGT. The junction had 2 bases not matched to a gene; V was cut back by 3 bases and J by 4 bases. This CDR3 has 15 amino acids. Here the CDR3 DNA reads TGTGCCAGCAGTGAGGGACAGGGGGCCGCAGATACGCAGTATCTT. Translating it yields CASSEGQGAADTQYL.

The genes are TRBV7-9 and TRBJ2-1; 14 bases line up with TRBD2. Germline V gives CDR1 SEHNR, CDR2 FQNEAQ (reference sequence). The V gene end was trimmed by 8 bases and the J gene end by 0 bases; junction bases not matched to a gene: 6. The CDR3 contains 17 residues. CDR3 sequence: CASGLAGGPSSYNEQFF. The CDR3 DNA follows: TGTGCCAGCGGACTAGCGGGGGGTCCGAGCTCCTACAATGAGCAGTTCTTC.

The rearrangement links TRBV15 to TRBJ2-7, with D possibly matching TRBD1 (6 bases). The CDR3 contains 14 residues. Trimming shortened V by 6 bases and J by 4 bases, and 16 bases separated the two germline ends. Germline CDR1 and CDR2: LNHNV and YYDKDF (reference sequence). The CDR3 is CATRTSGETYEQYF. As DNA, the CDR3 is TGTGCCACCAGAACTTCAGGGGAAACATACGAGCAGTACTTC.

V gene TRBV7-3 combines with J gene TRBJ2-5, with TRBD1 as a possible D gene (6 bases). CDR1 and CDR2 (germline): SGHTA, FQGTGA. V was trimmed by 5 bases and J by 2 bases, leaving 12 bases between them. The CDR3 sequence is 14 residues long. The CDR3 loop reads CASSRIGQQETQYF. The CDR3 bases are TGTGCCAGCAGCCGGATCGGACAGCAAGAGACCCAGTACTTC. Based on the CDR3 plus reference TRBV7-3 and TRBJ2-5, the full variable domain is GAGVSQTPSNKVTEKGKYVELRCDPISGHTALYWYRQSLGQGPEFLIYFQGTGAADDSGLPNDRFFAVRPEGSVSTLKIQRTERGDSAVYLCASSRIGQQETQYFGPGTRLLVL.

The rearrangement links TRBV7-8 to TRBJ2-3; D might be TRBD1 (5 bases). The CDR3 contains 14 residues. Germline CDR1 and CDR2: SGHVS and FQNEAQ. Trimming shortened V by 5 bases and J by 3 bases, and 12 bases separated the two germline ends. CDR3 DNA: TGTGCCAGCAGCCCTGGGGCTAGAACAGATACGCAGTATTTT. Translated: CASSPGARTDTQYF.